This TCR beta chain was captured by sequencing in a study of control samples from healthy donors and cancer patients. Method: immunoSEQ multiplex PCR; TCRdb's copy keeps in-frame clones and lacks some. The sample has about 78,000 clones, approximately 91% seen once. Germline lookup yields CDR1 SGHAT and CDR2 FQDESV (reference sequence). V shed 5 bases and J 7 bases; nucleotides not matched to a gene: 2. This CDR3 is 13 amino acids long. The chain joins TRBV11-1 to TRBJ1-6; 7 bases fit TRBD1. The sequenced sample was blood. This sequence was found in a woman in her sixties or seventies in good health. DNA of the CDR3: TGTGCCAGCAGCCTGGGACAGAATTCACCCCTCCACTTT. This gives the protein CASSLGQNSPLHF.